The TCR beta chain under discussion was sequenced for a study of shared clonotypes between healthy human individuals. Study as a whole: In total, the donors were two women and three men aged 18 to 49.

Donors comprised healthy HIV-negative adults lacking recent acute infections or vaccinations. A CD45RA-negative memory subset and a CD45RA+ naive subset were separated from the CD4+ cells. Germline V gene sequence: CDR1 SGHVS, CDR2 FQNEAQ. CDR3 length: 12 amino acids. V was clipped by 2 bases and J by 3 bases, with 5 bases between them. The method was immunoSEQ multiplex PCR; TCRdb's version includes in-frame clones alone and lacks a portion of them. The sample includes some 1.5 million clones, roughly 96% of them seen just once. The source of this sequence is a man aged 25-45 years in good health. The specimen sequenced was naive CD4+ T cells sorted from blood. Sample subset: CD45RA+ positively selected. This chain links TRBV7-8 with TRBJ2-7, with unresolved D. As DNA, the CDR3 is TGTGCCAGCAGCTTAATAGGCTACGAGCAGTACTTC. Residues: CASSLIGYEQYF.